This T cell receptor beta chain was captured by sequencing in a study of CD8+ T cells in alopecia areata (dated 2018 in TCRdb). Broadly, across the study: The treated patients took part in an open-label pilot trial in which moderate-to-severe alopecia areata was treated with oral tofacitinib at 5 to 10 mg twice daily. Clonality in the scalp was compared among normal scalp (n=4), patchy alopecia areata scalp (n=8), and alopecia totalis/universalis scalp (n=8). Tofacitinib was given for 6 to 18 months, followed by 6 months of follow-up off drug to assess delayed response and recurrence. immunoSEQ multiplex PCR using 35 Vbeta forward primers and 13 Jbeta reverse primers was used to amplify TCRbeta CDR3 regions. Biopsies were taken from tofacitinib-treated patients at baseline and at 4 and 24 weeks of treatment, and a later scalp biopsy was taken in several of the tofacitinib-treated patients. The study used high-throughput TCRbeta sequencing to examine T cell clonal expansion in alopecia areata, in both the C3H/HeJ mouse model and human patients. The RNA source kit depended on sample type: the PAXgene miRNA kit for fixed scalp, the miRNeasy kit for PBMCs, and the RNeasy kit for mouse skin. On the human side, TCRbeta sequencing was run on scalp tissue and on sorted CD4+ and CD8+ peripheral blood T cells from healthy controls and from alopecia areata patients with either patchy or totalis/universalis disease. In treated patients, disease severity was measured using the SALT score, which gives the percentage of scalp surface area affected. The study at large found these results: Shared TCR sequences between patients were less evident than in mice, which may be partly attributable to HLA diversity in the patient population. Because the treated cohort was small and included a single nonresponder, larger studies are needed to assess links between baseline CD8+ expansion and response. Compared with normal scalp, lesional scalp, particularly in alopecia totalis/universalis, had higher clonality and more expanded CD8+ clones, which suggests antigenic drive. Scalp TCR repertoire analysis is complicated because resident alphabeta T cells in normal human skin are also sequenced, whereas mouse skin is dominated by gammadelta T cells. Scalp clonality and the number of expanded CD8+ clones among the top 100 scalp clones were significantly decreased by tofacitinib. During tofacitinib treatment, many expanded lesional clones stuck around in both scalp and blood, and this persistence may partly explain why relapse happens after treatment is stopped.

The library was made by the immunoSEQ multiplex PCR assay. For TCR sequencing, RNA was extracted from every sample and reverse transcribed into cDNA to serve as template. SuperScript III was used for first-strand cDNA synthesis, primed with a 2:1 mix of oligo-dT and random hexamers. A synthetic immune receptor repertoire was used to measure amplification bias, and any remaining bias was corrected computationally. As for the authors' bioinformatics: Raw reads were preprocessed to remove errors, and CDR3 was defined according to IMGT conventions as the region from the conserved cysteine to phenylalanine. Clonality was calculated as 1 minus Shannon entropy normalized by log2 of the number of productive unique TCRs. Scalp TCRbeta sequences were cross-referenced with sorted blood CD4 and CD8 repertoires so that the CD4 or CD8 identity of scalp clones could be inferred. The source is immuneACCESS, and TCRdb retained only in-frame sequences with V and J called. Part of the clones is not carried over; for the studies checked, unresolved V genes explain less than half of this, and the remainder is unexplained. V and J calls and clone size are copied from that table; D and trimming were computed from the DNA. Present in this sample are roughly 200,000 clones, less than 45% of which were seen just once. The ten top clones hold 0.4% to 0.55% of the sample.

The treatment or condition label, as the study defines it: oral pan-JAK inhibitor, 5-10 mg twice daily. Peripheral blood and lesional scalp punch biopsies were obtained from patients with alopecia areata. PBMCs were isolated by density centrifugation and stained for CD3, CD4 and CD8, after which CD4+ and CD8+ T cells were sorted on a FACSAria. In the case of this clone: The antigen this receptor binds is unknown. One end of the junction is discordant with germline, which a read error may explain.

From its cysteine to its phenylalanine, the CDR3 spans 12 amino acids. Of the read, only the CDR3 DNA is kept; its 36 bases are in frame from base 1. CDR1 and CDR2, per the germline V gene, are WSHSY and SAAADI. Here the chain combines TRBV10-2 and TRBJ2-3, with 13 middle bases fitting TRBD2. The clonotype comes from a human donor with alopecia areata. This material consisted of CD4+ T cells sorted from blood, taken around week 34, from a patient treated with tofacitinib. The CDR3 region reads CASSGTSGTLYF. At the DNA level, the sequence is TGCGCCAGCAGCGGGACTAGCGGGACGCTGTATTTT.